This TCR beta chain is drawn from a study of PD-L1 blockade in urothelial cancer. The repertoire was sequenced with immunoSEQ multiplex PCR; TCRdb's copy has only in-frame clones and lacks some. The sample includes tens of thousands of clones, approximately 80% of them seen just once. V shed 5 bases and J shed 5 bases, with 11 bases lying between them. Germline CDR1 reads SGHRS; CDR2 reads YFSETQ. CDR3 length equals 12 residues. Indicated time point: peripheral blood 6 weeks after treatment start. This clonotype was sampled from a man between 65 and 79 years old with urothelial cancer. The chain carries TRBV5-1 and TRBJ2-7, with D possibly TRBD1 on 5 matching bases. The sequencing used PBMCs, collected around atezolizumab (anti-PD-L1) treatment. CDR3: CASSAGLDEQYF. The CDR3, as DNA: TGCGCCAGCAGTGCAGGGCTCGACGAGCAGTACTTC.